This TCR beta chain derives from a study of cytomegalovirus exposure and HLA in healthy donors. The data were produced by immunoSEQ multiplex PCR, yet TCRdb's version contains in-frame clones alone and is incomplete. Of fewer than 85,000 clones in the sample, about 93% are singletons; the top ten hold about 0.63%. Trimming left V 7 bases short and J 2 bases short, with 14 bases between. CDR3 length equals 15 residues. Looked up from germline, CDR1 is MDHEN and CDR2 is SYDVKM. This sequence joins TRBV28 and TRBJ2-2, with a tentative D call TRBD2 (5 bases). The sequence derives from a woman aged 18-29 years in good health and CMV-seronegative. Sequenced: PBMCs. In DNA, the CDR3 is TGTGCCAGCAAGTGGCGAGGACTTAACACCGGGGAGCTGTTTTTT. Protein product: CASKWRGLNTGELFF.